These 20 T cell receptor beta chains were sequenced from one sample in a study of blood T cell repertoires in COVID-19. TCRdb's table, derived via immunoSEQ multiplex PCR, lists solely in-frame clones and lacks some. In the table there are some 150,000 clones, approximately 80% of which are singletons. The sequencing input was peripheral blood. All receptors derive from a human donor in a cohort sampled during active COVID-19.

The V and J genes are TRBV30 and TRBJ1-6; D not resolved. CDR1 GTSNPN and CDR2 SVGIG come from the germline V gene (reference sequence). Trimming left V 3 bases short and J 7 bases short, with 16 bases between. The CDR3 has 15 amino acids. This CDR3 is CAWRPDYLGNSPLHF. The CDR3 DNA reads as TGTGCCTGGAGACCGGACTACCTTGGGAATTCACCCCTCCACTTT.

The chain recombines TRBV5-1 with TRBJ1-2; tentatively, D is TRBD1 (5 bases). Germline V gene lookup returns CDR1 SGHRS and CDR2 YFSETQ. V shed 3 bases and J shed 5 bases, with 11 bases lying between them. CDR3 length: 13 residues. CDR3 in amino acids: CASSSPGTYGYTF. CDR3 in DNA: TGCGCCAGCAGCTCACCCGGGACTTATGGCTACACCTTC.

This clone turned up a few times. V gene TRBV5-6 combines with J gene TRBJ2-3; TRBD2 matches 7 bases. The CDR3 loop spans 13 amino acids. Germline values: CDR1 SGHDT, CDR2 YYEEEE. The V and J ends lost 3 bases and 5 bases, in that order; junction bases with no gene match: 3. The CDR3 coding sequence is TGTGCCAGCAGCTCCGCGGGGGAAGATACGCAGTATTTT. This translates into CASSSAGEDTQYF.

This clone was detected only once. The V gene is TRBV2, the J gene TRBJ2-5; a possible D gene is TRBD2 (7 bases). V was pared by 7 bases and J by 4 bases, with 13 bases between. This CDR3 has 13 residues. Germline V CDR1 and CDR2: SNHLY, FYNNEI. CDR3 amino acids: CASMRGGIETQYF. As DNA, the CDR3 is TGTGCCAGCATGAGGGGGGGGATAGAGACCCAGTACTTC. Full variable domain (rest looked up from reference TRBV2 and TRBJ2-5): EPEVTQTPSHQVTQMGQEVILRCVPISNHLYFYWYRQILGQKVEFLVSFYNNEISEKSEIFDDQFSVERPDGSNFTLKIRSTKLEDSAMYFCASMRGGIETQYFGPGTRLLVL.

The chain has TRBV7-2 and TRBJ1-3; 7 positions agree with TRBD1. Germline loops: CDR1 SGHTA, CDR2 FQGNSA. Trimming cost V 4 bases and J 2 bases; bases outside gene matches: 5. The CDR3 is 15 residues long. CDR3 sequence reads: CASSSTGSPGNTIYF. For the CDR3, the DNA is TGTGCCAGCAGCTCGACAGGGTCCCCTGGAAACACCATATATTTT.

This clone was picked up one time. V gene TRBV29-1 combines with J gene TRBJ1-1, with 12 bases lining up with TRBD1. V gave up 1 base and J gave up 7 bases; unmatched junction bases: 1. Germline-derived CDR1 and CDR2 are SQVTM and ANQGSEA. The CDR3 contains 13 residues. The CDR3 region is CSVEGDRGLEAFF. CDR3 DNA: TGCAGCGTTGAAGGGGACAGGGGGCTTGAAGCTTTCTTT.

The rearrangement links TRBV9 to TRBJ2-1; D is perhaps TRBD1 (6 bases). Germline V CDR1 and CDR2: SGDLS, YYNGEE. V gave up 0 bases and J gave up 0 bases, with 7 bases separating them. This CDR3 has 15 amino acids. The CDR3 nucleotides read TGTGCCAGCAGCGTAGTAGGGGGCTCCTACAATGAGCAGTTCTTC. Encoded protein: CASSVVGGSYNEQFF.

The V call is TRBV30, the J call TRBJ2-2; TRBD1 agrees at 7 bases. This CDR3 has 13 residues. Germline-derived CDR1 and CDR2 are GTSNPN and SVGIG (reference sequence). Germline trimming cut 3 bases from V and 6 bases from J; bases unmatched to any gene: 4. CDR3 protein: CAWSGQGAGELFF. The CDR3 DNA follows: TGTGCCTGGAGCGGGCAGGGGGCCGGGGAGCTGTTTTTT.

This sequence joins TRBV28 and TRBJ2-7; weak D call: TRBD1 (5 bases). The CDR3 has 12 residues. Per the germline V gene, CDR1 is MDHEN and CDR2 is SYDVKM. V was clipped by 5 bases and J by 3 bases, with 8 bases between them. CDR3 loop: CASSRGVYEQYF. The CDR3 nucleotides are TGTGCCAGCAGTAGGGGTGTCTACGAGCAGTACTTC.

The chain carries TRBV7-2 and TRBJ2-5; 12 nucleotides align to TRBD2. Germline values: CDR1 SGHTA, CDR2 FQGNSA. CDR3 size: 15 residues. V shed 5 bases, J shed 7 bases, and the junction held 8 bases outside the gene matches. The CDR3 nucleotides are TGTGCCAGCAGCCCCACTCTAGCGGGGGGGCCGACCCAGTACTTC. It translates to CASSPTLAGGPTQYF.

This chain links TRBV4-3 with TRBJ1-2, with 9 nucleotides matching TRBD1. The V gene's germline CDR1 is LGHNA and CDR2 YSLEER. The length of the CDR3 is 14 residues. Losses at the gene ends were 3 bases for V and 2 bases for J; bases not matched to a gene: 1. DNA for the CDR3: TGCGCCAGCAGCCATGGGACAGGGAACTATGGCTACACCTTC. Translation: CASSHGTGNYGYTF.

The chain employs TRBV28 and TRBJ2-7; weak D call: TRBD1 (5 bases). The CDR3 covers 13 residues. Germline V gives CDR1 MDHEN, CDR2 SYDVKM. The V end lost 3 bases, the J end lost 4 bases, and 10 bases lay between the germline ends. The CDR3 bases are TGTGCCAGCAGTTTTCAATCAGGGTACGAGCAGTACTTC. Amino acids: CASSFQSGYEQYF.

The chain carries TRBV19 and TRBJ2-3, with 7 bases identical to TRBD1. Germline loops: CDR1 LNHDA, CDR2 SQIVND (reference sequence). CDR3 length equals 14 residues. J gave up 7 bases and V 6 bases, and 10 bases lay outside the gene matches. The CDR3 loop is CASSSPGTDYTQYF. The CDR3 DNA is TGTGCCAGTAGCTCCCCTGGGACAGACTATACGCAGTATTTT.

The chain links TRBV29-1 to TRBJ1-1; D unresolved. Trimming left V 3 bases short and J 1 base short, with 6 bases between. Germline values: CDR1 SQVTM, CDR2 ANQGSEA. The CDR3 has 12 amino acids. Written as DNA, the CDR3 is TGCAGCGTTGATGGGCCGAACACTGAAGCTTTCTTT. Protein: CSVDGPNTEAFF.

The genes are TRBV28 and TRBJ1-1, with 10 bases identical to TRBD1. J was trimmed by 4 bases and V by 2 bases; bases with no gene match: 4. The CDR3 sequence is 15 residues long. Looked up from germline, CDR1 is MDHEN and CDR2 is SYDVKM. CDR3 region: CASSLSGQGGTEAFF. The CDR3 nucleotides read TGTGCCAGCAGTTTAAGTGGACAGGGGGGCACTGAAGCTTTCTTT.

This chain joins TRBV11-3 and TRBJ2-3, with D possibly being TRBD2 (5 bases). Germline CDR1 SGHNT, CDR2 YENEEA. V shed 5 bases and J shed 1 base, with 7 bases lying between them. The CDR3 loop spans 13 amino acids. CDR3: CASSAGGTDTQYF. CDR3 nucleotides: TGTGCCAGCAGCGCCGGGGGCACAGATACGCAGTATTTT.

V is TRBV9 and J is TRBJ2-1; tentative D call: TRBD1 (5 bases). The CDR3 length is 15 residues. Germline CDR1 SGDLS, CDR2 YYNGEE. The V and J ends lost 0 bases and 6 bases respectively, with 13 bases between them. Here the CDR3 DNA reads TGTGCCAGCAGCGTAGCCCCCTCCCAGGGCAATGAGCAGTTCTTC. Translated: CASSVAPSQGNEQFF.

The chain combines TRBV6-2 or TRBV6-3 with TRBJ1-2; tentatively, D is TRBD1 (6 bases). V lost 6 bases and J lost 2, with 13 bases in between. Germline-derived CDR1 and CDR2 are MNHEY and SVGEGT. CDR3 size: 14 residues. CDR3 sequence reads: CASSKQGSNYGYTF. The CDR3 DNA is TGTGCCAGCAGCAAACAGGGATCCAACTATGGCTACACCTTC.

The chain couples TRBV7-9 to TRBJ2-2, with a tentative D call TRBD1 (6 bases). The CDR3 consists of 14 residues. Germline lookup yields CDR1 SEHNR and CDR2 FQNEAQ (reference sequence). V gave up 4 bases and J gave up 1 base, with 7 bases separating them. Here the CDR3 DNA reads TGTGCCAGCAGCTCGACAGGGAACACCGGGGAGCTGTTTTTT. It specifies CASSSTGNTGELFF.

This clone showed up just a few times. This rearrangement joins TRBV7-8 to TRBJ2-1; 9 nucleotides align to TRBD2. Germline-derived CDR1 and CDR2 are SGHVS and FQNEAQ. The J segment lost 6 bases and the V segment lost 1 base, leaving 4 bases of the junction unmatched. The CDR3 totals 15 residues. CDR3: CASSLVAGGLNEQFF. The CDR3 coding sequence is TGTGCCAGCAGCTTAGTTGCGGGGGGGCTCAATGAGCAGTTCTTC.